The present T cell receptor beta chain was sequenced within a study of response to subunit inactivated influenza vaccine. MiXCR was run by TCRdb on the RT-PCR reads, yielding one entry per CDR3 protein. The sample records about 520,000 distinct CDR3 sequences, roughly 27% being singletons. The origin of this receptor is a man between 45 and 60 years old who received an inactivated influenza vaccine. The starting material was CD4+ T cells sorted from PBMCs, obtained roughly 5 days after vaccination.

CDR3 sequence reads: CASSYGGTGFEQYF. CDR3 coding DNA: TGTGCCAGCAGCTATGGGGGGACAGGGTTCGAGCAGTACTTC. The rearrangement joins TRBV7-2 to TRBJ2-7; 9 positions agree with TRBD1. CDR1 and CDR2 (germline): SGHTA, FQGNSA. Trimming cost V 4 bases and J 6 bases; bases outside gene matches: 7. The CDR3 is 14 amino acids.